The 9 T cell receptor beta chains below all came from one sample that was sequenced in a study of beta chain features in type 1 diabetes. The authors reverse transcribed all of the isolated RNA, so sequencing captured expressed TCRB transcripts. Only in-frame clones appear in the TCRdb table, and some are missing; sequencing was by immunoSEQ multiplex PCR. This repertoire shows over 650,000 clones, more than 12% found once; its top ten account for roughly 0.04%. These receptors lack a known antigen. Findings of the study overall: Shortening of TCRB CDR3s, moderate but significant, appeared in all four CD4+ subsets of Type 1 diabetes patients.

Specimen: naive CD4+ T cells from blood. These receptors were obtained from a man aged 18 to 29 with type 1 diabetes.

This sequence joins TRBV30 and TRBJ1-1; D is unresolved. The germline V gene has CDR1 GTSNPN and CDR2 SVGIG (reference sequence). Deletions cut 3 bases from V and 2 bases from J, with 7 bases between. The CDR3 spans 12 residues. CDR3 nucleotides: TGTGCCTGGAGATGGGTCAACACTGAAGCTTTCTTT. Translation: CAWRWVNTEAFF.

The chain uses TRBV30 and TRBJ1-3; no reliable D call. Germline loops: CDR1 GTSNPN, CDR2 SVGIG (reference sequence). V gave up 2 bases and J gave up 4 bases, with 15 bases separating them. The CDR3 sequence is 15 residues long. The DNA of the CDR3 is TGTGCCTGGAGTCAAGGGCAGGTTATGGGAAACACCATATATTTT. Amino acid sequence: CAWSQGQVMGNTIYF.

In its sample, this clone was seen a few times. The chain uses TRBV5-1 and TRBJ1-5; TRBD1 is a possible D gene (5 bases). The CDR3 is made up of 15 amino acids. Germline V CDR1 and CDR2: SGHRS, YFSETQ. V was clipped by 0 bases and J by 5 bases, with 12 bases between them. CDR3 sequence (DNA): TGCGCCAGCAGCTTGGGATTTGGGACCTATCAGCCCCAGCATTTT. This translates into CASSLGFGTYQPQHF.

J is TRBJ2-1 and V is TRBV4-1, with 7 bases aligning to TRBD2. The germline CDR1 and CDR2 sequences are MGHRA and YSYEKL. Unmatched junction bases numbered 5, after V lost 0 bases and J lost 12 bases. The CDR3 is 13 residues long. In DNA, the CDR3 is TGCGCCAGCAGCCAAGAAATTCGGGGGGTGCAGTTCTTC. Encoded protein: CASSQEIRGVQFF.

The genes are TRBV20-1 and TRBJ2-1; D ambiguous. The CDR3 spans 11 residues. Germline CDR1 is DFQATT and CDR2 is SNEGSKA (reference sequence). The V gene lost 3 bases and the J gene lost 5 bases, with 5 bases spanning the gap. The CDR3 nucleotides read TGCAGTGCTAGGACCAACAATGAGCAGTTCTTC. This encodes CSARTNNEQFF.

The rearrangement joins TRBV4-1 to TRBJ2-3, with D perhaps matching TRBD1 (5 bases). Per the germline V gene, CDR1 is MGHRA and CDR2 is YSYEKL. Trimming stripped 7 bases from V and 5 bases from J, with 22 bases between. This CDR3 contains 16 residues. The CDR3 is CASTPSGKEWIDTQYF. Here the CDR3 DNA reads TGCGCCAGCACCCCCTCAGGGAAGGAGTGGATAGATACGCAGTATTTT.

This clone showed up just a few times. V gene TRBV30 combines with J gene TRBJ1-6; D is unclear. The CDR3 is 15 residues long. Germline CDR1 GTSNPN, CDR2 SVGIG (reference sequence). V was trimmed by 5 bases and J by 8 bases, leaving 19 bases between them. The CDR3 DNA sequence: TGTGCCTGGGCTAGTCAAGAGGCGGGAGATTCACCCCTCCACTTT. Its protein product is CAWASQEAGDSPLHF.

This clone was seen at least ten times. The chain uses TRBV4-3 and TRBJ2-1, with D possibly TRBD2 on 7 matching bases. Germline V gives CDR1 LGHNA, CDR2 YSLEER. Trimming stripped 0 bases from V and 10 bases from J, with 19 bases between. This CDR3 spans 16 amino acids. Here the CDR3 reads CASSQEAGAQGQEQFF. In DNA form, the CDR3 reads TGCGCCAGCAGCCAAGAGGCGGGGGCGCAGGGCCAGGAGCAGTTCTTC.

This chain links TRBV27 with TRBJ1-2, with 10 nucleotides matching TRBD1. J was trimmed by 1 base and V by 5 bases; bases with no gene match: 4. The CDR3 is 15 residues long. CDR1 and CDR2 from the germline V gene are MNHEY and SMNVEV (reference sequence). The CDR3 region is CASSAGQGVNYGYTF. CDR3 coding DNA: TGTGCCAGCAGTGCCGGACAGGGGGTTAACTATGGCTACACCTTC.